The clone carrying this T cell receptor (beta chain) was counted between two and nine times. The CDR3 contains 14 residues. The germline V gene encodes CDR1 MNHNS and CDR2 SASEGT. V was trimmed by 7 bases and J by 3 bases, leaving 13 bases between them. Clones were sequenced by immunoSEQ multiplex PCR, and TCRdb holds only the in-frame ones, with some missing. Among approximately 320,000 clones listed, roughly 70% were seen once. These data originate in a study of cytotoxic CD8 clonotypes in ibrutinib-treated CLL. Study at large: Each sample contained, on average, approximately 270,000 productive templates and 94,000 or so productive rearrangements.

The material sequenced was PBMCs, taken after 36 months of ibrutinib treatment. This receptor was taken from a human donor with chronic lymphocytic leukemia. This chain uses TRBV6-1 with TRBJ1-5; D may be TRBD1 (5 bases). The CDR3, as DNA: TGTGCCAGCAAAAACCGGGACCCCAATCAGCCCCAGCATTTT. This sequence encodes CASKNRDPNQPQHF.